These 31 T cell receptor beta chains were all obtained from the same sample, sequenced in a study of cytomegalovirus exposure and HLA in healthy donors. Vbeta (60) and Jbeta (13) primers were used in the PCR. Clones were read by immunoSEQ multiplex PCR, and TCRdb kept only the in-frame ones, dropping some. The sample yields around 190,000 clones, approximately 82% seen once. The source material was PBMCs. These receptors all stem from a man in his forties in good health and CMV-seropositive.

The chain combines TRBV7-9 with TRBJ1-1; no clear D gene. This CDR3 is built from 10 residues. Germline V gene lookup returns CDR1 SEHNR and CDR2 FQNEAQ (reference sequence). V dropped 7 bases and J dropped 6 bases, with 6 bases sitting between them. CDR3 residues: CASKSSEAFF. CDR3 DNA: TGTGCCAGCAAGAGTTCTGAAGCTTTCTTT.

CDR3 loop: CASSLWERETQYF. The CDR3, as DNA: TGTGCCAGCAGCTTATGGGAGCGGGAGACCCAGTACTTC. The chain joins TRBV11-2 to TRBJ2-5; TRBD2 is a possible D gene (5 bases). Trimming shortened V by 2 bases and J by 5 bases, and 9 bases separated the two germline ends. The length of the CDR3 is 13 residues. From germline, CDR1 is SGHAT and CDR2 FQNNGV.

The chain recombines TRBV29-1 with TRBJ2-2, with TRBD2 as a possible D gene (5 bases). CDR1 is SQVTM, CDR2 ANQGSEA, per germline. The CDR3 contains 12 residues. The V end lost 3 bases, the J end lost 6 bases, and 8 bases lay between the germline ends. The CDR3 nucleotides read TGCAGCGTTGATGAGGGTCCCGGGGAGCTGTTTTTT. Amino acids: CSVDEGPGELFF.

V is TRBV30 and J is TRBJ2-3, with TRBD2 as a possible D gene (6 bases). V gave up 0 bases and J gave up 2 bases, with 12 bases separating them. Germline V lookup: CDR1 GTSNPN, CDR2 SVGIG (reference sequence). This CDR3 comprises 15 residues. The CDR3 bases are TGTGCCTGGAGTGTAACTCGGGACTTCACAGATACGCAGTATTTT. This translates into CAWSVTRDFTDTQYF.

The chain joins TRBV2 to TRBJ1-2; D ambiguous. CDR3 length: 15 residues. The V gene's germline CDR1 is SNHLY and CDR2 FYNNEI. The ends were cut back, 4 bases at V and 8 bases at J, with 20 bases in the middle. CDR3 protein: CASSAARDLRKGYTF. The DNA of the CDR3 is TGTGCCAGCAGTGCCGCCCGGGATCTGCGAAAAGGCTACACCTTC.

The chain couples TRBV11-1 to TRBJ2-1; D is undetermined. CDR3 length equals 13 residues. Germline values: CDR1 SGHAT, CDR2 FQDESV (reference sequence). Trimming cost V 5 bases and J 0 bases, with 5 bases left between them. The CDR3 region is CASSEASYNEQFF. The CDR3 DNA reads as TGTGCCAGCAGCGAGGCCTCCTACAATGAGCAGTTCTTC. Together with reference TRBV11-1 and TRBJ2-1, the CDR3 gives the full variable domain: EAEVAQSPRYKITEKSQAVAFWCDPISGHATLYWYRQILGQGPELLVQFQDESVVDDSQLPKDRFSAERLKGVDSTLKIQPAELGDSAMYLCASSEASYNEQFFGPGTRLTVL.

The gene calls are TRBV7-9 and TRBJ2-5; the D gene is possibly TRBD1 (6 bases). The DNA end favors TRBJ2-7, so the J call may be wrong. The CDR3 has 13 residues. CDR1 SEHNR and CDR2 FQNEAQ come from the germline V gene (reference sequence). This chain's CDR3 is CASSPQGFYEQYF. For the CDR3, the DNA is TGTGCCAGCAGCCCACAGGGATTTTACGAGCAGTACTTC.

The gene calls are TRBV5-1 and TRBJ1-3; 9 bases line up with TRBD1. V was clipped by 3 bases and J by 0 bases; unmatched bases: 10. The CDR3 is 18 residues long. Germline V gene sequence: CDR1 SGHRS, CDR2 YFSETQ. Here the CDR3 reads CASSWQTGQGNSGNTIYF. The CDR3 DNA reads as TGCGCCAGCAGCTGGCAAACTGGACAGGGGAACTCTGGAAACACCATATATTTT.

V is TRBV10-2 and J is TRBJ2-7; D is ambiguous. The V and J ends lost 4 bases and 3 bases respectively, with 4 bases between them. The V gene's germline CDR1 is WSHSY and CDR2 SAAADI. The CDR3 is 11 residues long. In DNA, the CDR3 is TGCGCCAGCAGTGGAGACTACGAGCAGTACTTC. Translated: CASSGDYEQYF.

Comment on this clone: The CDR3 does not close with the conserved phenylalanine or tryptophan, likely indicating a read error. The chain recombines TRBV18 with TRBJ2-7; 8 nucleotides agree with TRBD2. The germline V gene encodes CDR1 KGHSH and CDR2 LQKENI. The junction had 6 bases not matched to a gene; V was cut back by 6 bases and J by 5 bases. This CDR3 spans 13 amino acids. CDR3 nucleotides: TGTGCCAGCTCCCCAGCCGGGGGGGACGAGCAGTACCTC. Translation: CASSPAGGDEQYL.

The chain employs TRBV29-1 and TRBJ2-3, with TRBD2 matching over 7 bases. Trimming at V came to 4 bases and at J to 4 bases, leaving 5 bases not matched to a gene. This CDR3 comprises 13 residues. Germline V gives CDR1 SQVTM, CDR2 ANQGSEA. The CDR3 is CSVGGTMADTQYF. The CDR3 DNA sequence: TGCAGCGTTGGAGGGACTATGGCAGATACGCAGTATTTT.

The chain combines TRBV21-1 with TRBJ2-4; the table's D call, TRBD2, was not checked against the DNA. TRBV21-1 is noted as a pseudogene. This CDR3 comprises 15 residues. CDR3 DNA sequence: TGTGCCAGCAGCAAATTACCCGGTGCCAAAAACATTCAGTACTTC. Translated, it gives CASSKLPGAKNIQYF.

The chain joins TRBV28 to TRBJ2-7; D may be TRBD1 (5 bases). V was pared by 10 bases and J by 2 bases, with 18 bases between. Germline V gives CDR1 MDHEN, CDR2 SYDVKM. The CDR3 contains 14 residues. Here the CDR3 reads CATRNIDSTYEQYF. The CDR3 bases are TGTGCCACCCGAAATATAGACAGCACCTACGAGCAGTACTTC.

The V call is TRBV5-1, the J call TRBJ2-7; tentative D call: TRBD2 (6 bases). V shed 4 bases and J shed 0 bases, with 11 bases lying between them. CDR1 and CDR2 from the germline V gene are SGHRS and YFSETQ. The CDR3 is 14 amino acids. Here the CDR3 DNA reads TGCGCCAGCAGCCCTGGAGGGGACTCCTACGAGCAGTACTTC. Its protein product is CASSPGGDSYEQYF.

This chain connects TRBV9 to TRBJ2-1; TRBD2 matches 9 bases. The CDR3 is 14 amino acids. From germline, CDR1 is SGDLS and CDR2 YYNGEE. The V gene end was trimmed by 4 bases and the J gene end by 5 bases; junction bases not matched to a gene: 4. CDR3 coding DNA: TGTGCCAGCAGCCCGACTAGCGGTCACAATGAGCAGTTCTTC. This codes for CASSPTSGHNEQFF.

The CDR3 DNA reads as TGCGCCAGCAGCCAAGATTTCTCCAGATTAAATCAGCCCCAGCATTTT. Its translation: CASSQDFSRLNQPQHF. The V call is TRBV4-1, the J call TRBJ1-5; no firm D call. CDR1 is MGHRA and CDR2 is YSYEKL in the germline V gene. This CDR3 has 16 residues. Between the trimmed V and J ends, which lost 0 bases and 4 bases, there was a span of 13 bases.

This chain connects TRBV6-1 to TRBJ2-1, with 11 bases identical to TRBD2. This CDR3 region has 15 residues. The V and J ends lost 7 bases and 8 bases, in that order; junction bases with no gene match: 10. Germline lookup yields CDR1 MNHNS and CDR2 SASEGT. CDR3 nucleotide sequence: TGTGCCAGCAATCGACTAGCGGGATGGGAGGATGAGCAGTTCTTC. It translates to CASNRLAGWEDEQFF.

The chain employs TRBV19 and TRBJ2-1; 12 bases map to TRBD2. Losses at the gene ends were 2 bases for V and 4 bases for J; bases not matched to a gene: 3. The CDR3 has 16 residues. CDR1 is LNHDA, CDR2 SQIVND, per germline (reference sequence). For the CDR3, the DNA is TGTGCCAGTAGTATACGGACTAGCGGGGCTTACAATGAGCAGTTCTTC. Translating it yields CASSIRTSGAYNEQFF.

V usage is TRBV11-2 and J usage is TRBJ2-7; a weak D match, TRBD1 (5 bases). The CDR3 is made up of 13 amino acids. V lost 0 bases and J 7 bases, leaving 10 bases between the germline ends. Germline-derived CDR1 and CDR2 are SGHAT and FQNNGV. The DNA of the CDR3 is TGTGCCAGCAGCTTAGATCAGGGCTTTGAGCAGTACTTC. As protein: CASSLDQGFEQYF.

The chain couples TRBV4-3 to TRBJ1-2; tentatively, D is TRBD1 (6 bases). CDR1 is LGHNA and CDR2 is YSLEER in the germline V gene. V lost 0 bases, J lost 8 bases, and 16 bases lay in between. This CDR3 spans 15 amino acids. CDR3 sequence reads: CASSQDDSGANGYTF. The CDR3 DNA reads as TGCGCCAGCAGCCAAGATGACTCAGGGGCCAACGGCTACACCTTC.

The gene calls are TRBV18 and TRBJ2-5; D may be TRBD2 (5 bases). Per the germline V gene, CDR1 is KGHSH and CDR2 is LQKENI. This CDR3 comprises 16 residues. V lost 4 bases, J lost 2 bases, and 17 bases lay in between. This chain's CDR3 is CASSRSSPGVQETQYF. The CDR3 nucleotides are TGTGCCAGCTCACGCTCCTCCCCCGGGGTACAAGAGACCCAGTACTTC.

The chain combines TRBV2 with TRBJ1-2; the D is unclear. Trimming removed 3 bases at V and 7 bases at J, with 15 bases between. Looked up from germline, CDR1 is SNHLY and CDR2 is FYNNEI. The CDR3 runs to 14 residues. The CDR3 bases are TGTGCCAGCAGTGACCGGAGATTTACACGTGGCTACACCTTC. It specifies CASSDRRFTRGYTF.

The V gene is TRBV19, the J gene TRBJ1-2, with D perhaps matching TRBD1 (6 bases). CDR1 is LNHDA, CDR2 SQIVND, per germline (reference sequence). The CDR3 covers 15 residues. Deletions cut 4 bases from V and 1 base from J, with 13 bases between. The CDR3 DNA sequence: TGTGCCAGTAGTAAGAGGACAGTGCGTAACTATGGCTACACCTTC. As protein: CASSKRTVRNYGYTF.

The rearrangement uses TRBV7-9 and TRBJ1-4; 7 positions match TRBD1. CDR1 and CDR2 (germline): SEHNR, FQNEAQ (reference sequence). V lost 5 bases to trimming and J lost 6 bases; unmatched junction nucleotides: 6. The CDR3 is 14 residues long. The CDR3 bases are TGTGCCAGCAGCCCGACAGGGAGAGATGAAAAACTGTTTTTT. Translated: CASSPTGRDEKLFF.

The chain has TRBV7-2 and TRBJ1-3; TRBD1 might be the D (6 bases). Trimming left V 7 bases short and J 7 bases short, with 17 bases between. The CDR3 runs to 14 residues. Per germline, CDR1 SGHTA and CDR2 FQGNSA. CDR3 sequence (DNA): TGTGCCAGCACCGAAGGGGGGGCGGTCAACACCATATATTTT. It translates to CASTEGGAVNTIYF.

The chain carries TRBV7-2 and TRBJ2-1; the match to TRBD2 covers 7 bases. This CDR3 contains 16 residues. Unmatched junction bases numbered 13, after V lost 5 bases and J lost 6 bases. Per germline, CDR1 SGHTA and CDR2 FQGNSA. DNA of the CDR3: TGTGCCAGCAGCCTTGAAGCGGGGCAACGCCTCAATGAGCAGTTCTTC. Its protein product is CASSLEAGQRLNEQFF.

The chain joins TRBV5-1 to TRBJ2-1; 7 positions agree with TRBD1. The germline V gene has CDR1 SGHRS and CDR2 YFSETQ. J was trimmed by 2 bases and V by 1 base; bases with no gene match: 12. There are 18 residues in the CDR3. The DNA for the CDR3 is TGCGCCAGCAGCTTGTACCCTTGGGACAGCCAAACCTACAATGAGCAGTTCTTC. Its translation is CASSLYPWDSQTYNEQFF.

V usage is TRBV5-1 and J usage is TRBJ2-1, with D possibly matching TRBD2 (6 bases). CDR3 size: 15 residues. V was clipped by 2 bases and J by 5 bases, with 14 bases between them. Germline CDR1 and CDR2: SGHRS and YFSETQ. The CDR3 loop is CASSFRDFRNNEQFF. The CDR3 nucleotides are TGCGCCAGCAGCTTCCGGGACTTTAGGAACAATGAGCAGTTCTTC. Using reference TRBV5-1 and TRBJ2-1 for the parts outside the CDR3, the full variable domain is KAGVTQTPRYLIKTRGQQVTLSCSPISGHRSVSWYQQTPGQGLQFLFEYFSETQRNKGNFPGRFSGRQFSNSRSEMNVSTLELGDSALYLCASSFRDFRNNEQFFGPGTRLTVL.

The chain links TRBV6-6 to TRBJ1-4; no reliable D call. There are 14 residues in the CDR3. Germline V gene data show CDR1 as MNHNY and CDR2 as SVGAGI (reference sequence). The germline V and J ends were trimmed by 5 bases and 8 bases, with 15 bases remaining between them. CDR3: CASSPRERLEKLFF. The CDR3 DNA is TGTGCCAGCAGTCCACGGGAACGCCTCGAAAAACTGTTTTTT.

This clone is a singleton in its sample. The CDR3 sequence is CASSYRGQDEQYF. CDR3 DNA: TGCGCCAGCAGCTACAGGGGGCAGGACGAGCAGTACTTC. This chain uses TRBV5-1 with TRBJ2-7, with 9 bases that match TRBD1. Trimming removed 3 bases from V and 5 bases from J; junction bases left unmatched: 3. The CDR3 is 13 residues long. Germline values: CDR1 SGHRS, CDR2 YFSETQ.

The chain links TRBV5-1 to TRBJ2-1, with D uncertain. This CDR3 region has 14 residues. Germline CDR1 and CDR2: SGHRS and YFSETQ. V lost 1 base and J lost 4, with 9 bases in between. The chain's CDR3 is CASSLSQAYNEQFF. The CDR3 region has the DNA TGCGCCAGCAGCTTGAGCCAGGCTTACAATGAGCAGTTCTTC.